This T cell receptor (beta chain) was captured in a study of T-cell reconstitution after alpha-beta-depleted transplantation in children. Trimming removed 4 bases from V and 10 bases from J; junction bases left unmatched: 11. Germline V gives CDR1 SGHKS, CDR2 YYEKEE (reference sequence). This CDR3 has 15 amino acids. This clonotype was observed a few times. Using unique molecular identifiers, the investigators prepared the TCRbeta library. TCRdb re-derived calls from the PCR reads in MiXCR, one entry per CDR3 protein. The profile covers 450,000 to 500,000 distinct CDR3 sequences, with approximately 12% appearing a single time and over 5.5% taken by the ten largest.

The V call is TRBV5-5, the J call TRBJ2-1; TRBD1 matches at 10 bases. The sequence was obtained from a human donor who donated a stem cell graft to a child with combined immunodeficiency. The sequences come from PBMCs from the stem cell graft donor, collected from the stem cell graft. CDR3 DNA: TGTGCCAGCAGCCCTCAGGGGACAGGGGTAGAAGAGCAGTTCTTC. Amino acids: CASSPQGTGVEEQFF.